This T cell receptor (beta chain) was identified in a study of T cell repertoires in cytomegalovirus infection (dated by TCRdb to between 2019 and 2020). Describing the broader study: Because public TCR beta signatures pointed to carriage of CMV infection together with the matching HLA type, the HLA type of each donor mattered for the analysis. Study-wide conclusions, independent of this receptor: In the ex vivo response, HLA-C-restricted CMV-specific TCR beta clonotypes were dominant, and in two of eight donors the single most frequent clonotype came from this HLA-C-restricted group. In both this cohort and an independent 352-donor cohort, the cumulative frequency of public TCR beta family members distinguished carriers of CMV infection plus the relevant HLA type.

The sample was run on an Illumina HiSeq 1500. TCRdb reanalyzed the raw reads on its own, using fastp at Q25 for trimming and MiXCR for clone calling, and kept in-frame beta chains. CDR3 protein duplicates are merged, each entry listing the most common genes and DNA. Recorded for this sample are around 270,000 distinct CDR3 sequences; roughly 9% of them occurred a single time. The ten largest clones add up to more than 12% of the sample. As for this clonotype: Its specific antigen is unknown. There are no base qualities to consult, and no much larger clone falls within one base.

The germline V gene provides CDR1 MNHGY and CDR2 SAAAGT. Counted from cysteine to phenylalanine, this CDR3 has 15 amino acids. Only the CDR3 DNA stays, 45 bases, in frame from base 1. V gives up 5 bases and J gives up 1 base, and the segment between their germline ends measures 14 bases. The sequence links TRBV6-8 to TRBJ1-2, and the D gene may be TRBD1, 6 bases matching. The sequence was obtained from a human donor in good health (CMV status not recorded). Some clones in this sample may be carry-over from other donors' samples. The material sequenced was PBMCs. The CDR3 protein is CASSTGGANNYGYTF. The nucleotides are TGTGCCAGCAGTACCGGGGGGGCCAATAACTATGGCTACACCTTC.